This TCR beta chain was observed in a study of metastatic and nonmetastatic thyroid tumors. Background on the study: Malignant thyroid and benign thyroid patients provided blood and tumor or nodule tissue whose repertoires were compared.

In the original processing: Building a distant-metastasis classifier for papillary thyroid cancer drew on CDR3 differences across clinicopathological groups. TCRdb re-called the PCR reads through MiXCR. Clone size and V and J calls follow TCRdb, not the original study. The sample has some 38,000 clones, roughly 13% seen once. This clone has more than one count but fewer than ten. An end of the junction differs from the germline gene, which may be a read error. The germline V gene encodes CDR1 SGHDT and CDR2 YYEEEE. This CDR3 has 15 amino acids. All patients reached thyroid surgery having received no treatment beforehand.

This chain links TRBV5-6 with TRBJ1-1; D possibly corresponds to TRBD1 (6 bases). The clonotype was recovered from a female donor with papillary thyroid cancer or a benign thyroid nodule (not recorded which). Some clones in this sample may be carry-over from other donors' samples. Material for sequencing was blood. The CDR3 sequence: CSSSLWGGSNTEAFF. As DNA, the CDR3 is TGTTCCAGCAGCTTGTGGGGGGGCAGCAACACTGAAGCTTTCTTT.